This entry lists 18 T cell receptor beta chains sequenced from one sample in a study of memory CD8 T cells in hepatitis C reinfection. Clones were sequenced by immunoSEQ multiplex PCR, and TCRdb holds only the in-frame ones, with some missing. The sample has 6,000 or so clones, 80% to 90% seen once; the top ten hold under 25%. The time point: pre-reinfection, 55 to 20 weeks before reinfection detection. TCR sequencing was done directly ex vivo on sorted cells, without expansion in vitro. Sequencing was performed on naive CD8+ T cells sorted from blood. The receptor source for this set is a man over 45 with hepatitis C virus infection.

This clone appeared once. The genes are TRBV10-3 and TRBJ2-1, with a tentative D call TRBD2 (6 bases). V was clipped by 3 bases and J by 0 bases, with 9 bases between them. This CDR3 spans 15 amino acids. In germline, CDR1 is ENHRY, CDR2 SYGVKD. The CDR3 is CAISDGGYSYNEQFF. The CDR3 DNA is TGTGCCATCAGTGACGGGGGATACTCCTACAATGAGCAGTTCTTC.

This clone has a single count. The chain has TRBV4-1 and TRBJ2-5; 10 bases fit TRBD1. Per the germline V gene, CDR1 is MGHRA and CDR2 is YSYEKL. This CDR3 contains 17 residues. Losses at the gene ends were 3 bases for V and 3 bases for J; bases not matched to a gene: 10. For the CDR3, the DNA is TGCGCCAGCAGCCAGGCCTCCGGGACAGGGGAAAAAGAGACCCAGTACTTC. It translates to CASSQASGTGEKETQYF.

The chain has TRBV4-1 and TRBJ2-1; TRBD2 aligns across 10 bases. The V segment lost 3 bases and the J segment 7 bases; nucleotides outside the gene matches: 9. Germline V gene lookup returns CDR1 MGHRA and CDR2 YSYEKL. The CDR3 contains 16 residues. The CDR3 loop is CASSHPGTSVENEQFF. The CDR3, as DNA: TGCGCCAGCAGCCATCCCGGGACTAGCGTTGAAAATGAGCAGTTCTTC.

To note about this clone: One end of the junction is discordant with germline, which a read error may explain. CDR3: CAGSSGLVDEQFF. The CDR3 DNA is TGTGCCGGCAGCTCCGGACTAGTCGATGAGCAGTTCTTC. The V call is TRBV7-9, the J call TRBJ2-1; TRBD2 agrees at 7 bases. The V gene's germline CDR1 is SEHNR and CDR2 FQNEAQ (reference sequence). CDR3 length: 13 residues.

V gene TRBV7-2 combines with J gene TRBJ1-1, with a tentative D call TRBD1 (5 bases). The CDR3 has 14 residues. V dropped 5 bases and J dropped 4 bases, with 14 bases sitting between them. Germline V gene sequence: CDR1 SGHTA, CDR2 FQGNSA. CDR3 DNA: TGTGCCAGCAGCCTGGGGCTTGCCGGCACTGAAGCTTTCTTT. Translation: CASSLGLAGTEAFF.

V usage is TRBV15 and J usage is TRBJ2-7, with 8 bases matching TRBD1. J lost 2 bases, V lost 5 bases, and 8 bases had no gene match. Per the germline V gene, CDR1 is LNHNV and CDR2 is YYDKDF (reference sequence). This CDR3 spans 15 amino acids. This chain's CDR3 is CATSQRQGITYEQYF. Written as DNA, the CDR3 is TGTGCCACCAGCCAAAGACAGGGGATAACCTACGAGCAGTACTTC.

CDR3 DNA: TGCAGCGTTGAAGGGGTCAGGGGAGCTAACTATGGCTACACCTTC. It yields the protein CSVEGVRGANYGYTF. The V call is TRBV29-1, the J call TRBJ1-2, with D perhaps matching TRBD1 (6 bases). Trimming took 1 base from V and 0 from J, leaving 12 bases between them. From germline, CDR1 is SQVTM and CDR2 ANQGSEA. CDR3 length: 15 amino acids.

The chain's CDR3 is CATGASSYNEQFF. Written as DNA, the CDR3 is TGTGCCACCGGAGCAAGCTCCTACAATGAGCAGTTCTTC. This rearrangement joins TRBV15 to TRBJ2-1, with D unclear. The germline CDR1 and CDR2 sequences are LNHNV and YYDKDF (reference sequence). The ends were cut back, 8 bases at V and 0 bases at J, with 8 bases in the middle. The CDR3 loop spans 13 amino acids.

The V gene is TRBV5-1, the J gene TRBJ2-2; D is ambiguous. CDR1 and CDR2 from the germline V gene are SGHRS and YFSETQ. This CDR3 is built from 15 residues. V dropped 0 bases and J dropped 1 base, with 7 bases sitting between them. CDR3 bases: TGCGCCAGCAGCTTGGGACACCTGAACACCGGGGAGCTGTTTTTT. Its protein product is CASSLGHLNTGELFF. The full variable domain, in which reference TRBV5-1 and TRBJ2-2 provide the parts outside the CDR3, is KAGVTQTPRYLIKTRGQQVTLSCSPISGHRSVSWYQQTPGQGLQFLFEYFSETQRNKGNFPGRFSGRQFSNSRSEMNVSTLELGDSALYLCASSLGHLNTGELFFGEGSRLTVL.

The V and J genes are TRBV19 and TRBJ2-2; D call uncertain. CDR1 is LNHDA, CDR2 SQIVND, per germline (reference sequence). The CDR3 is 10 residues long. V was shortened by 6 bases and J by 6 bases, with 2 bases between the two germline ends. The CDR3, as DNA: TGTGCCAGTAGCGCCGGGGAGCTGTTTTTT. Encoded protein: CASSAGELFF.

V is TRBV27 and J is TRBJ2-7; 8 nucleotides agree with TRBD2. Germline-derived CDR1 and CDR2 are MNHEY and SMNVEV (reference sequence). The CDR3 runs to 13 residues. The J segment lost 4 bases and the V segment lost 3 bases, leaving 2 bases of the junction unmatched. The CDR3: CASSFQREYEQYF. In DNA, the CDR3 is TGTGCCAGCAGTTTTCAGCGGGAGTACGAGCAGTACTTC.

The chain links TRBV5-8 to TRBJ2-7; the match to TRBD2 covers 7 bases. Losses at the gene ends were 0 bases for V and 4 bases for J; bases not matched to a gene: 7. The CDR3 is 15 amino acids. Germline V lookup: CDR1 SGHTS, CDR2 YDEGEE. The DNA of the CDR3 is TGTGCCAGCAGCTTGGAGTGGACTAGGGGATACGAGCAGTACTTC. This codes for CASSLEWTRGYEQYF.

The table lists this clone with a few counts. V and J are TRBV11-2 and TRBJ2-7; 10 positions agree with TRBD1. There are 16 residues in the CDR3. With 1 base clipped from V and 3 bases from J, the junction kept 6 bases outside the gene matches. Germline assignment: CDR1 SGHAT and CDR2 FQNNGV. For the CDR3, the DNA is TGTGCCAGCAGCTTAGTAACCGGGACAGGGGTCTACGAGCAGTACTTC. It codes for CASSLVTGTGVYEQYF.

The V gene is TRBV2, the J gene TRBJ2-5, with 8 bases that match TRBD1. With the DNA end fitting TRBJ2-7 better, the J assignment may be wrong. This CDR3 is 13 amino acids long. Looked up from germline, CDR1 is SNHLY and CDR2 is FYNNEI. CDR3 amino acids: CASETGGGYEQYF. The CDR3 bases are TGTGCCAGTGAAACAGGGGGAGGCTACGAGCAGTACTTC.

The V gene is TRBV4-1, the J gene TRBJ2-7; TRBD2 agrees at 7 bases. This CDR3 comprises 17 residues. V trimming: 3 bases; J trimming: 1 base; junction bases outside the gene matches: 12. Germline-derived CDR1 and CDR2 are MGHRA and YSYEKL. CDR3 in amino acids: CASSQTPWAGASYEQYF. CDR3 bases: TGCGCCAGCAGCCAGACCCCTTGGGCGGGAGCTTCCTACGAGCAGTACTTC.

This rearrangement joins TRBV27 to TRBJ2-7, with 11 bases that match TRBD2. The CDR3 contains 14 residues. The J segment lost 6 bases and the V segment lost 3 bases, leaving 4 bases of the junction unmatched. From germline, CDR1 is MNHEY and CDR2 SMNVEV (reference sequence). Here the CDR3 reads CASSFLAGGSEQYF. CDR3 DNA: TGTGCCAGCAGTTTCCTAGCGGGAGGTTCCGAGCAGTACTTC.

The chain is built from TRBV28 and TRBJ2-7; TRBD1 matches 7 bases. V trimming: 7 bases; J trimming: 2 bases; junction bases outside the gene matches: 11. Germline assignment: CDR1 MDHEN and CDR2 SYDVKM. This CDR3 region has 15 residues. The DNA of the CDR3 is TGTGCCAGCATCCTAGGGGGCCAGACACCCTACGAGCAGTACTTC. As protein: CASILGGQTPYEQYF.

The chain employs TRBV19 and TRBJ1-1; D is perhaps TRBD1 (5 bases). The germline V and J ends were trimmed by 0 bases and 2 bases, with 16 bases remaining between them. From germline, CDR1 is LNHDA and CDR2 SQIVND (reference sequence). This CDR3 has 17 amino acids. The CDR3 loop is CASSIDWAGGRNTEAFF. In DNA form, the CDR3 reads TGTGCCAGTAGTATAGATTGGGCTGGGGGGAGAAACACTGAAGCTTTCTTT.